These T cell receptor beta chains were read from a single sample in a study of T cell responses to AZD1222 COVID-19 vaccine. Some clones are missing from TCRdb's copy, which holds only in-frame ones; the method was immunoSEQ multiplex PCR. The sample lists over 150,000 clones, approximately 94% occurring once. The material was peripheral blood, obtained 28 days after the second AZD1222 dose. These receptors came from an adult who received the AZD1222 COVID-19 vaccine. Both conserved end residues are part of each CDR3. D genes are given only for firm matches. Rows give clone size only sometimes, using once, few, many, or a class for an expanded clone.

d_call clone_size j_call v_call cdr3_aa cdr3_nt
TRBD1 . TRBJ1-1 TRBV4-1 CASRNPGQSNTEAFF TGCGCCAGCCGGAATCCGGGACAGTCGAACACTGAAGCTTTCTTT
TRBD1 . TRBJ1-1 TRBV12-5 CASGTGTLGEAFF TGTGCTAGTGGGACAGGGACCTTGGGTGAAGCTTTCTTT
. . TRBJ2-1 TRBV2 CARSPDYNNEQFF TGTGCCAGAAGCCCAGACTATAACAATGAGCAGTTCTTC
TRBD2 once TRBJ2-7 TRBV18 CASSPVSSGLYEQYF TGTGCCAGCTCACCAGTGTCTAGCGGGCTTTACGAGCAGTACTTC
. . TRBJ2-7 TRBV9 CASSAGLIETYEQYF TGTGCCAGCAGCGCCGGCCTCATCGAAACCTACGAGCAGTACTTC
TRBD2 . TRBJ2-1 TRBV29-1 CSGSGRFYNEQFF TGCAGCGGTAGCGGGAGGTTTTACAATGAGCAGTTCTTC
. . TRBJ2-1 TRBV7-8 CASSLLPLYNEQFF TGTGCCAGCAGCTTATTGCCCTTATACAATGAGCAGTTCTTC
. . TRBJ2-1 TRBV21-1 CASSKALGLAGDNEQFF TGTGCCAGCAGCAAAGCCCTAGGACTAGCGGGAGACAATGAGCAGTTCTTC
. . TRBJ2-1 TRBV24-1 CATSETGSNNEQFF TGTGCCACCAGTGAGACCGGATCAAACAATGAGCAGTTCTTC
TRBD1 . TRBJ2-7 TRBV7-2 CASSLDRGLGEQYF TGTGCCAGCAGCTTGGACAGGGGGCTGGGCGAGCAGTACTTC
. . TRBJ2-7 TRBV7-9 CASSSGDRLYEQYF TGTGCCAGCAGTTCAGGAGACAGGCTCTACGAGCAGTACTTC
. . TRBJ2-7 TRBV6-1 CASSEPYGFYEQYF TGTGCCAGCAGTGAACCTTACGGGTTCTACGAGCAGTACTTC
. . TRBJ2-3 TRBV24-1 CATLGRRLDTQYF TGTGCCACCTTGGGCCGAAGGTTGGATACGCAGTATTTT
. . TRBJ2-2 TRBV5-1 CASRLGYRNTGELFF TGCGCCAGCAGGTTGGGTTATCGGAACACCGGGGAGCTGTTTTTT
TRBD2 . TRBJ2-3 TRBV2 CASAELAGGVSDTQYF TGTGCCAGCGCAGAACTAGCGGGAGGCGTTTCCGATACGCAGTATTTT
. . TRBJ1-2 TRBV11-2 CASSLNFGPRIIGYTF TGTGCCAGCAGCTTGAATTTCGGTCCGCGAATCATTGGCTACACCTTC
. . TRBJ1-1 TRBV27 CASSPSYGAEGAFF TGTGCCAGCAGTCCCTCTTACGGGGCGGAGGGAGCTTTCTTT
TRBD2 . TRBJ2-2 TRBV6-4 CASPTGTSGSSVTGELFF TGTGCCAGCCCGACCGGGACTAGCGGGAGTAGTGTCACCGGGGAGCTGTTTTTT
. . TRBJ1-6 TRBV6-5 CASSYRQSNSPLHF TGTGCCAGCAGTTACAGACAGAGTAATTCACCCCTCCACTTT
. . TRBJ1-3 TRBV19 CASSIDGRVSGNTIYF TGTGCCAGTAGTATAGACGGCCGCGTCTCTGGAAACACCATATATTTT
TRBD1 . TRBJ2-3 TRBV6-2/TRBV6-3 CASSAIPTGTGIDTQYF TGTGCCAGCAGTGCCATTCCGACCGGGACAGGGATAGATACGCAGTATTTT
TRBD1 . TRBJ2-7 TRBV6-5 CASRGTGQGIGEQYF TGTGCCAGCAGGGGAACGGGACAGGGTATTGGCGAGCAGTACTTC
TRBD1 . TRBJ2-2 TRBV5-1 CASSLRWTGGNTGELFF TGCGCCAGCAGCTTACGGTGGACAGGGGGAAACACCGGGGAGCTGTTTTTT
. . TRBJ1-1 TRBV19 CASSIDPTLNTEAFF TGTGCCAGTAGTATAGATCCGACGTTGAACACTGAAGCTTTCTTT
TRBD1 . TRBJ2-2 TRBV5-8 CASSKDRGETGELFF TGTGCCAGCAGCAAGGACAGGGGGGAGACCGGGGAGCTGTTTTTT
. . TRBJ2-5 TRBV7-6 CASSPQETQYF TGTGCCAGCAGCCCTCAAGAGACCCAGTACTTC
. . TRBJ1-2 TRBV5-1 CASSHDKSGGYTF TGCGCCAGCAGCCACGACAAGAGCGGTGGCTACACCTTC
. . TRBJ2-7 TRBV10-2 CASSGGTGHEQYF TGCGCCAGCAGTGGAGGAACAGGGCACGAGCAGTACTTC
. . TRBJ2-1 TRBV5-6 CASSPTGSYNEQFF TGTGCCAGCAGCCCGACGGGCTCCTACAATGAGCAGTTCTTC
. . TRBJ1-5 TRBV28 CASSPFRGQPQHF TGTGCCAGCAGCCCATTCCGCGGTCAGCCCCAGCATTTT
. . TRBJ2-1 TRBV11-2 CASRLYGTNEQFF TGTGCCAGCAGGTTGTATGGAACGAATGAGCAGTTCTTC
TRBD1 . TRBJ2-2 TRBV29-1 CSVSGTGNTGELFF TGCAGCGTTTCCGGGACAGGGAACACCGGGGAGCTGTTTTTT
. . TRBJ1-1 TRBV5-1 CASSSTRTRGTEAFF TGCGCCAGCAGCTCGACCCGGACAAGAGGCACTGAAGCTTTCTTT
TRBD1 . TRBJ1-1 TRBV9 CASSVDTGGYEAFF TGTGCCAGCAGCGTAGACACAGGGGGATACGAAGCTTTCTTT
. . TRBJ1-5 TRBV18 CASSTQVGDQPQHF TGTGCCAGCTCCACACAGGTCGGAGATCAGCCCCAGCATTTT
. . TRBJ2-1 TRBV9 CASSVEARRAYNEQFF TGTGCCAGCAGCGTAGAGGCCCGTAGGGCCTACAATGAGCAGTTCTTC
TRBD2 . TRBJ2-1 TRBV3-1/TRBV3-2 CASSQDRRGGNEQFF TGTGCCAGCAGCCAAGATCGCCGGGGGGGAAATGAGCAGTTCTTC
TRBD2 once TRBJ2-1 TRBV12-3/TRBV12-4 CASSWLADNEQFF TGTGCCAGCAGTTGGCTAGCGGACAATGAGCAGTTCTTC
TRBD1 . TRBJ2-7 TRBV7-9 CASSSAGTEGYEQYF TGTGCCAGCAGCTCGGCTGGGACAGAGGGGTACGAGCAGTACTTC
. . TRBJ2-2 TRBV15 CATSFRLGSTGELFF TGTGCCACCAGCTTTAGGCTGGGGAGCACCGGGGAGCTGTTTTTT